This is a list of T cell receptor beta chains from one sample in a study of T cell responses to AZD1222 COVID-19 vaccine. This table comes from immunoSEQ multiplex PCR, and its TCRdb copy is limited to in-frame clones, with some not included. The sample contains about 130,000 clones, approximately 88% of which appear only once. The starting material was peripheral blood, obtained on day 0 of AZD1222 vaccination. The receptors originated from an adult in good health. CDR3s include the opening cysteine and the closing phenylalanine or tryptophan. A D gene is named only where the DNA matches it firmly. Clone size is given for some rows only: seen once, a few or many times, or a class if the clone is expanded.

V gene,J gene,D gene,clone size,CDR3 protein,CDR3 DNA
TRBV19,TRBJ1-2,TRBD1,once,CASSGQGGNYGYTF,TGTGCCAGTAGTGGACAGGGGGGAAACTATGGCTACACCTTC
TRBV10-3,TRBJ2-1,TRBD2,.,CAISELAGGNEQFF,TGTGCCATCAGTGAGCTAGCGGGAGGTAATGAGCAGTTCTTC
TRBV11-3,TRBJ2-5,.,.,CASSRRWDPRETQYF,TGTGCCAGCAGCCGCCGTTGGGACCCGAGGGAGACCCAGTACTTC
TRBV2,TRBJ2-7,.,.,CASTSDRRTYEQYF,TGTGCCAGCACAAGCGACAGGAGGACCTACGAGCAGTACTTC
TRBV19,TRBJ1-2,TRBD1,once,CASSIYIGDREIGSYTF,TGTGCCAGTAGTATATATATCGGCGACAGGGAAATCGGTAGCTACACCTTC
TRBV4-2,TRBJ2-2,TRBD1,few,CASRNPGGRDTGELFF,TGTGCCAGCAGGAATCCAGGGGGTCGGGACACCGGGGAGCTGTTTTTT
TRBV29-1,TRBJ2-4,TRBD1,.,CSVGGDRESKNIQYF,TGCAGCGTTGGTGGGGACAGGGAATCCAAAAACATTCAGTACTTC
TRBV18,TRBJ1-1,TRBD1,.,CASSPRQPQGETEAFF,TGTGCCAGCTCACCACGCCAACCTCAGGGGGAGACTGAAGCTTTCTTT
TRBV30,TRBJ2-7,.,.,CAWSGGYEQYF,TGTGCCTGGAGTGGGGGGTACGAGCAGTACTTC
TRBV29-1,TRBJ2-5,TRBD2,.,CSVATSGEETQYF,TGCAGCGTTGCCACTAGCGGGGAAGAGACCCAGTACTTC
TRBV4-1,TRBJ2-7,.,.,CASSPTPGRQTYEQYF,TGCGCCAGCAGCCCGACCCCGGGACGGCAAACCTACGAGCAGTACTTC
TRBV11-1,TRBJ2-7,TRBD1,.,CASSLAASGRGRIGQYF,TGTGCCAGCAGCTTAGCCGCCTCGGGCAGGGGGCGTATCGGGCAGTACTTC
TRBV9,TRBJ2-7,.,.,CASSVDGTSYEQYF,TGTGCCAGCAGCGTAGACGGGACGTCCTACGAGCAGTACTTC
TRBV5-5,TRBJ1-1,.,.,CASSLEFYITEAFF,TGTGCCAGCAGCTTGGAGTTTTACATCACTGAAGCTTTCTTT
TRBV6-1,TRBJ1-1,TRBD1,.,CASSETGSGEAFF,TGTGCCAGCAGTGAGACAGGGTCGGGTGAAGCTTTCTTT
TRBV6-4,TRBJ2-3,.,.,CASSDGPDDTDTQYF,TGTGCCAGCAGTGACGGGCCAGATGACACAGATACGCAGTATTTT
TRBV9,TRBJ1-6,.,.,CASSVVRQDNSPLHF,TGTGCCAGCAGCGTAGTAAGGCAGGATAATTCACCCCTCCACTTT
TRBV4-1,TRBJ1-2,.,.,CASSPLQLIVYGYTF,TGCGCCAGCAGCCCCCTCCAGCTGATAGTCTATGGCTACACCTTC
TRBV5-6,TRBJ1-1,TRBD1,.,CASSLPGQGAGNTEAFF,TGTGCCAGCAGCTTGCCGGGACAGGGGGCTGGAAACACTGAAGCTTTCTTT
TRBV7-2,TRBJ1-2,.,.,CASSLGGGTAPGYGYTF,TGTGCCAGCAGCTTAGGCGGCGGGACCGCACCCGGCTATGGCTACACCTTC
TRBV7-3,TRBJ2-1,.,.,CASSFHLVNEQFF,TGTGCCAGCAGCTTCCATCTGGTAAATGAGCAGTTCTTC
TRBV13,TRBJ2-7,TRBD1,.,CASSFPGQGSYEQYF,TGTGCCAGCAGTTTTCCGGGACAGGGATCGTACGAGCAGTACTTC
TRBV6-4,TRBJ2-1,.,.,CASSDSRRDYEQFF,TGTGCCAGCAGTGACTCAAGAAGGGACTATGAGCAGTTCTTC
TRBV28,TRBJ2-7,.,.,CASSSGGLLEQYF,TGTGCCAGCAGTTCCGGGGGCCTACTCGAGCAGTACTTC
TRBV6-5,TRBJ2-7,.,.,CASTFSYEQYF,TGTGCCAGCACTTTCTCCTACGAGCAGTACTTC
TRBV12-3/TRBV12-4,TRBJ1-1,.,.,CASSFVGSGAFF,TGTGCCAGCAGTTTTGTGGGATCGGGGGCTTTCTTT
TRBV7-2,TRBJ2-1,.,.,CASSLGEGGEQFF,TGTGCCAGCAGCTTAGGAGAGGGAGGTGAGCAGTTCTTC
TRBV6-2/TRBV6-3,TRBJ2-5,.,.,CASSPGGAGQETQYF,TGTGCCAGCAGCCCGGGTGGGGCAGGCCAAGAGACCCAGTACTTC
TRBV7-8,TRBJ1-2,.,.,CASSLELGDYGYTF,TGTGCCAGCAGCTTAGAATTGGGGGACTATGGCTACACCTTC
TRBV7-3,TRBJ2-1,TRBD2,.,CASSLSLVDRGGAPYNEQFF,TGTGCCAGCAGCTTAAGTCTCGTGGACCGGGGAGGGGCTCCCTACAATGAGCAGTTCTTC
TRBV28,TRBJ1-2,.,.,CARRGSSKDGYTF,TGTGCCAGACGGGGTTCTTCTAAGGATGGCTACACCTTC
TRBV27,TRBJ2-5,.,.,CASSLVFVPYQETQYF,TGTGCCAGCAGTTTGGTTTTTGTGCCGTACCAAGAGACCCAGTACTTC
TRBV5-1,TRBJ2-2,.,.,CASSIQGGAIGTGELFF,TGCGCCAGCAGCATCCAGGGGGGCGCGATAGGAACCGGGGAGCTGTTTTTT
TRBV3-1/TRBV3-2,TRBJ1-2,.,once,CASGPSGGTNYGYTF,TGTGCCAGCGGGCCGTCGGGGGGGACTAACTATGGCTACACCTTC
TRBV7-3,TRBJ2-7,.,.,CASSPTPQGEQYF,TGTGCCAGCAGCCCGACCCCCCAGGGCGAGCAGTACTTC
TRBV7-6,TRBJ1-3,.,.,CASSLSAFSGNTIYF,TGTGCCAGCAGCTTATCTGCCTTCTCTGGAAACACCATATATTTT